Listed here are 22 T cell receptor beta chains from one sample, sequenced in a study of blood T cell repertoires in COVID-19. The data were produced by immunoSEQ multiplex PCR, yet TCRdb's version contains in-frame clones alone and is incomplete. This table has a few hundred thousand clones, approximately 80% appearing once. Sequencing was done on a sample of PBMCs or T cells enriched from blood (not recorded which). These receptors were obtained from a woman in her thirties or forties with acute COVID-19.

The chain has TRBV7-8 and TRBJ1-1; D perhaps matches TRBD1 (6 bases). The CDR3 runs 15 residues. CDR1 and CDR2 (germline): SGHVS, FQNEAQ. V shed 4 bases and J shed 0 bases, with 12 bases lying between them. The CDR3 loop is CASSSRRDMNTEAFF. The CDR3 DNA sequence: TGTGCCAGCAGCTCTCGCAGGGACATGAACACTGAAGCTTTCTTT.

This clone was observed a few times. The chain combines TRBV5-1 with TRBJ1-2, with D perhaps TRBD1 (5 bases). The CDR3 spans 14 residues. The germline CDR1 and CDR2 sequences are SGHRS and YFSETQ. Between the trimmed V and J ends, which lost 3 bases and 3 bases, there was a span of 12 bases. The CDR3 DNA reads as TGCGCCAGCAGCTGGGGGGTATCGGACTATGGCTACACCTTC. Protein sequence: CASSWGVSDYGYTF.

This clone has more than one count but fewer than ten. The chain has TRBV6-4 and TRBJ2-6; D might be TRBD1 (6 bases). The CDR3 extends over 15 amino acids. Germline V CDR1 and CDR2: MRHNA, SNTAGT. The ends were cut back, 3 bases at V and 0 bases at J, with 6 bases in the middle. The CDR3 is CASSEGGSGANVLTF. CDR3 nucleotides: TGTGCCAGCAGTGAAGGGGGCTCTGGGGCCAACGTCCTGACTTTC.

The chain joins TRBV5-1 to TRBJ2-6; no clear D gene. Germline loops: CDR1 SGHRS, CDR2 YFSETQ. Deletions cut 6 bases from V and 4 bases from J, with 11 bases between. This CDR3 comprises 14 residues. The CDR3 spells CASMESWGANVLTF. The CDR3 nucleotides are TGCGCCAGCATGGAGTCTTGGGGGGCCAACGTCCTGACTTTC. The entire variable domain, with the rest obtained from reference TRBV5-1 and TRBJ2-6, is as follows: KAGVTQTPRYLIKTRGQQVTLSCSPISGHRSVSWYQQTPGQGLQFLFEYFSETQRNKGNFPGRFSGRQFSNSRSEMNVSTLELGDSALYLCASMESWGANVLTFGAGSRLTVL.

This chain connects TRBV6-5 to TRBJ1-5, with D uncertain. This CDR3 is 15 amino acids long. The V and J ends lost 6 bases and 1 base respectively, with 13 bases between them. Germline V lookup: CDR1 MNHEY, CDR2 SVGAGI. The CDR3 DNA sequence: TGTGCCAGCAGCCCGGGGTTAGGGAGCAATCAGCCCCAGCATTTT. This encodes CASSPGLGSNQPQHF.

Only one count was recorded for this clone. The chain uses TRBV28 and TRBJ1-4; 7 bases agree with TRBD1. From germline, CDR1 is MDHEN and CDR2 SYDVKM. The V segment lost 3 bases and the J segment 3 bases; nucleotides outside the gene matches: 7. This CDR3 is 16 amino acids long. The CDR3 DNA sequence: TGTGCCAGCAGTTTCACAGGGGTTACTGCTAATGAAAAACTGTTTTTT. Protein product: CASSFTGVTANEKLFF.

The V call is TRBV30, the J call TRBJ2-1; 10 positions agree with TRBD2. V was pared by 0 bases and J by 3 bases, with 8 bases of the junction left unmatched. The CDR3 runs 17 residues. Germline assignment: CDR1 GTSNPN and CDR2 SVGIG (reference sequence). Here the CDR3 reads CAWSVLASGRLYNEQFF. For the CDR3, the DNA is TGTGCCTGGAGTGTATTGGCTAGCGGGAGACTCTACAATGAGCAGTTCTTC.

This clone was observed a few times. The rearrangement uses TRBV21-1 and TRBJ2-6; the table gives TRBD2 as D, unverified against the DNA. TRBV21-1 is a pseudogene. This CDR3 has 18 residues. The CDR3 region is CASSARTSGRAGANVLTF. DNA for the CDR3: TGTGCCAGCAGCGCCCGGACTAGCGGGAGGGCTGGGGCCAACGTCCTGACTTTC.

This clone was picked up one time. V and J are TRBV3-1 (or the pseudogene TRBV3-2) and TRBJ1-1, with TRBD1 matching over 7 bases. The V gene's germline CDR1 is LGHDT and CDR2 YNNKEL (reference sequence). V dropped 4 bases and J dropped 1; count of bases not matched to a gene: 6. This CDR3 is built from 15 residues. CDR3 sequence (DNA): TGTGCCAGCAGCCTTTCAGGGGGGCCGAACACTGAAGCTTTCTTT. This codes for CASSLSGGPNTEAFF.

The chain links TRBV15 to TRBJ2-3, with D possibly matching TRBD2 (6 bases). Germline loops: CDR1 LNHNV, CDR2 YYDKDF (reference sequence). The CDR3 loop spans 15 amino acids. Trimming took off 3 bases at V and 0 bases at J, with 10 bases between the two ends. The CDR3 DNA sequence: TGTGCCACCAGCAGTTTAGCGGTTAGCACAGATACGCAGTATTTT. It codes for CATSSLAVSTDTQYF.

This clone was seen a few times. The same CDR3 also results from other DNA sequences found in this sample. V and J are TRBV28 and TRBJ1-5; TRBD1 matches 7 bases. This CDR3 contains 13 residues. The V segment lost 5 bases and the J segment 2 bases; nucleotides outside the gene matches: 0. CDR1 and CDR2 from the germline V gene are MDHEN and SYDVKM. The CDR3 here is CASSDRGNQPQHF. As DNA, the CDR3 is TGTGCCAGCAGTGACAGGGGCAATCAGCCCCAGCATTTT. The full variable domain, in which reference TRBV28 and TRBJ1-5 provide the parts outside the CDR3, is DVKVTQSSRYLVKRTGEKVFLECVQDMDHENMFWYRQDPGLGLRLIYFSYDVKMKEKGDIPEGYSVSREKKERFSLILESASTNQTSMYLCASSDRGNQPQHFGDGTRLSIL.

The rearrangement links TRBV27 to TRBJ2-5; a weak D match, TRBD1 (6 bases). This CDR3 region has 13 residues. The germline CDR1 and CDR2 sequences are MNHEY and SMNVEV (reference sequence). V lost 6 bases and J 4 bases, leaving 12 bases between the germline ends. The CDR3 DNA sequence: TGTGCCAGCAGCCCGGACAGTGGAGAGACCCAGTACTTC. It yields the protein CASSPDSGETQYF.

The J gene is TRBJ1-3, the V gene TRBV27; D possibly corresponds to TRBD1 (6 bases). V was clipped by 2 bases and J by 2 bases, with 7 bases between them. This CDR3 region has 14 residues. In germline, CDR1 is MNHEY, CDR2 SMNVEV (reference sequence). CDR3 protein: CASSLGGAGNTIYF. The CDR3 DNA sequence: TGTGCCAGCAGTTTAGGGGGCGCTGGAAACACCATATATTTT.

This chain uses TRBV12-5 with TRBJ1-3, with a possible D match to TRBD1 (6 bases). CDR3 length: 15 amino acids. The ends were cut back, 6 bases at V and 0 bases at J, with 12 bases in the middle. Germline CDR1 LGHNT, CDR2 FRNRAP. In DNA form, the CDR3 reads TGTGCTAGTGGCAGGGGACCGATCTCTGGAAACACCATATATTTT. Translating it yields CASGRGPISGNTIYF.

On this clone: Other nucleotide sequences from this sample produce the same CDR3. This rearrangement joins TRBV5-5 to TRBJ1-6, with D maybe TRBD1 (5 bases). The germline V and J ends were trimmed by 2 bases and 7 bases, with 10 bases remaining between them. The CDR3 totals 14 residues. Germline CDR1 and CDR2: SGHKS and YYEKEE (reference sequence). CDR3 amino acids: CASSFSGGNSPLHF. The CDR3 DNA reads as TGTGCCAGCAGCTTTAGCGGGGGGAATTCACCCCTCCACTTT.

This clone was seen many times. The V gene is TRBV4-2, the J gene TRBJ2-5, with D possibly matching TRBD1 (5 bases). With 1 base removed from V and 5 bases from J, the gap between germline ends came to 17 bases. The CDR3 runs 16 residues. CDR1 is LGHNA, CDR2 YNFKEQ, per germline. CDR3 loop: CASSQGLQAELETQYF. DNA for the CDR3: TGTGCCAGCAGCCAAGGTCTACAGGCGGAGCTCGAGACCCAGTACTTC.

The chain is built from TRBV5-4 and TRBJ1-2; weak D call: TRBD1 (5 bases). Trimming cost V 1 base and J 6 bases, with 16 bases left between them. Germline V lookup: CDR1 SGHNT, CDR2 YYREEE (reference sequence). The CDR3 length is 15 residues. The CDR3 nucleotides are TGTGCCAGCAGCTTGAAAGCGGGGCACAGTCATGGCTACACCTTC. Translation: CASSLKAGHSHGYTF.

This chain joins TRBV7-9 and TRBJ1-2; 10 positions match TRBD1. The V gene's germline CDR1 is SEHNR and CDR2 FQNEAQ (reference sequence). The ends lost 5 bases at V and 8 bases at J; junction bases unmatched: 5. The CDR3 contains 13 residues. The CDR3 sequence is CASSGRTGGGYTF. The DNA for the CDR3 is TGTGCCAGCAGCGGAAGGACAGGGGGAGGCTACACCTTC.

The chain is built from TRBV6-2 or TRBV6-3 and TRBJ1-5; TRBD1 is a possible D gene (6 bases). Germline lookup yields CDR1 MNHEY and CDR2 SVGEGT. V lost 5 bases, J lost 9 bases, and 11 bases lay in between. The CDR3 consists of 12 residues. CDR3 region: CASSGDKRPQHF. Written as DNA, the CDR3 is TGTGCCAGCAGTGGGGACAAACGGCCCCAGCATTTT.

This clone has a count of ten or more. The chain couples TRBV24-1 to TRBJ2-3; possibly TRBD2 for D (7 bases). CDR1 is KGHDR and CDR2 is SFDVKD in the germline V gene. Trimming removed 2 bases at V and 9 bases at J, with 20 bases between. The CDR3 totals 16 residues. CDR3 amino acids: CATSDSGRGGLWTQYF. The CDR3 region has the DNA TGTGCCACCAGTGATTCGGGAAGGGGGGGCCTTTGGACGCAGTATTTT.

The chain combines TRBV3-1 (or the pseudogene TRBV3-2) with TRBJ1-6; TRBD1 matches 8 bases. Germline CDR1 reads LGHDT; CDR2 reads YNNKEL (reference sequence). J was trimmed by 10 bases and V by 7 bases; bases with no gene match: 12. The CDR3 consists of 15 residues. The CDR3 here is CASTTNPGGRSPLHF. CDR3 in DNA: TGTGCCAGCACCACGAACCCAGGGGGCAGATCACCCCTCCACTTT.

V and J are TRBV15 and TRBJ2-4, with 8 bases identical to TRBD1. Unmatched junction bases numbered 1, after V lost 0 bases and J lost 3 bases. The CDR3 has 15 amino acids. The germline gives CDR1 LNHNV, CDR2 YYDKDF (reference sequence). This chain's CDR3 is CATSRDGQGKNIQYF. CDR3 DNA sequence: TGTGCCACCAGCAGAGACGGACAGGGCAAAAACATTCAGTACTTC.